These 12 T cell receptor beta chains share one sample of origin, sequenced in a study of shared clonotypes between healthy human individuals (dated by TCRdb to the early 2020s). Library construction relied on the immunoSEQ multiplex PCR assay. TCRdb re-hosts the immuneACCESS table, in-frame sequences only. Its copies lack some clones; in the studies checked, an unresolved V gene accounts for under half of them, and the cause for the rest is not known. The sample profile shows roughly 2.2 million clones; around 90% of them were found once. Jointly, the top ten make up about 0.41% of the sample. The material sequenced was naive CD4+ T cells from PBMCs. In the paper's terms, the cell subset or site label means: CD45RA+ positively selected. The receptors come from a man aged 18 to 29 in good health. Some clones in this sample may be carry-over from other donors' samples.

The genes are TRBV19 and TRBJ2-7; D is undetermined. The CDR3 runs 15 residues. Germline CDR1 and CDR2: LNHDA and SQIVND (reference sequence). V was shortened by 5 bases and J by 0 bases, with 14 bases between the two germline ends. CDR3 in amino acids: CASSGRLRSSYEQYF. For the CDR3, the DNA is TGTGCCAGTAGTGGTCGGCTTAGGAGCTCCTACGAGCAGTACTTC.

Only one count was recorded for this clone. CDR3 nucleotides: TGTGCCAGCAGTGAATTAGGTTTGCGGATAACAACTAATGAAAAACTGTTTTTT. This sequence encodes CASSELGLRITTNEKLFF. V usage is TRBV6-1 and J usage is TRBJ1-4; no clear D. This CDR3 comprises 18 residues. The germline V and J ends were trimmed by 2 bases and 0 bases, with 16 bases remaining between them. The germline V gene encodes CDR1 MNHNS and CDR2 SASEGT.

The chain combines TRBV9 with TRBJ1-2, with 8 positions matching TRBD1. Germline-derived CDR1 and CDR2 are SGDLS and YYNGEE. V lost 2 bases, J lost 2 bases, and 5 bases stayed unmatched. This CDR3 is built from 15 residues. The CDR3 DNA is TGTGCCAGCAGCGTCGCAGGGGGCGGGAACTATGGCTACACCTTC. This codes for CASSVAGGGNYGYTF.

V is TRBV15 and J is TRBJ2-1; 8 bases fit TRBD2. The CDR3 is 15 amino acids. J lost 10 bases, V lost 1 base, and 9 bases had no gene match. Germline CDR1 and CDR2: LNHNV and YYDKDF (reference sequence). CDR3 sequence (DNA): TGTGCCACCAGCAGAGGCGGTAGCGGGATAAGGGAGCAGTTCTTC. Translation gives CATSRGGSGIREQFF.

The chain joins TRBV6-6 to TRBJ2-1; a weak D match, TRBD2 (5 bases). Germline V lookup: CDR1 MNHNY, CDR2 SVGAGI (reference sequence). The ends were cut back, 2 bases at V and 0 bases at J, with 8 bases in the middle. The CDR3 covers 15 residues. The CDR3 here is CASSYIGDSYNEQFF. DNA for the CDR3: TGTGCCAGCAGTTACATCGGGGACTCCTACAATGAGCAGTTCTTC.

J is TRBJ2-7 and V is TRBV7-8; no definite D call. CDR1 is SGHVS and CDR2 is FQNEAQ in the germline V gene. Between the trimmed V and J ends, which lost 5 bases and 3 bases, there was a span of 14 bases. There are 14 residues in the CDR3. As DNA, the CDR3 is TGTGCCAGCAGCGCTAGGGAAAGGTTCTACGAGCAGTACTTC. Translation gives CASSARERFYEQYF.

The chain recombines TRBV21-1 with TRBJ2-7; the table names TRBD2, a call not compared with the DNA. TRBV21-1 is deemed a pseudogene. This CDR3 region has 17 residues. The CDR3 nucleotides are TGTGCCAGCAGCATGGCTAGCGTGACCATCCTCGAGGGGGAGCAGTACTTC. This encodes CASSMASVTILEGEQYF.

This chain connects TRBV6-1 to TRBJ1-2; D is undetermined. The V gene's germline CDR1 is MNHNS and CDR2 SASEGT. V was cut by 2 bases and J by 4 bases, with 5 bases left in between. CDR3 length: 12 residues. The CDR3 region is CASSELSYGYTF. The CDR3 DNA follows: TGTGCCAGCAGTGAATTGAGCTATGGCTACACCTTC.

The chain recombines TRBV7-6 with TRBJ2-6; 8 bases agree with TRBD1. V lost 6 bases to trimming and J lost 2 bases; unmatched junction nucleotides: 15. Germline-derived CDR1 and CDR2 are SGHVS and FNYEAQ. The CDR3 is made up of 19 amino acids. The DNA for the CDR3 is TGTGCCAGCAGTCCAGGACAGGGAGGAACATTACCTGGGGCCAACGTCCTGACTTTC. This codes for CASSPGQGGTLPGANVLTF.

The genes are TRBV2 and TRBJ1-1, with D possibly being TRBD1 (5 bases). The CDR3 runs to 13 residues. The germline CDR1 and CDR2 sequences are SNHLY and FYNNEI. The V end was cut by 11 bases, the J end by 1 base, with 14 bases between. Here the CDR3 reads CARQTGGNTEAFF. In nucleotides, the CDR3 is TGTGCCCGCCAAACCGGGGGGAACACTGAAGCTTTCTTT.

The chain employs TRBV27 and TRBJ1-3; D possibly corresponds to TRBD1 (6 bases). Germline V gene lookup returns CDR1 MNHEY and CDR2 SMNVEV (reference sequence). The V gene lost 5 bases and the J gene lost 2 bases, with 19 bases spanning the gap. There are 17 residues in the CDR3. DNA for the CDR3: TGTGCCAGCAGTCCGGGACTGGGGGGCCTCACTGGAAACACCATATATTTT. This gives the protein CASSPGLGGLTGNTIYF.

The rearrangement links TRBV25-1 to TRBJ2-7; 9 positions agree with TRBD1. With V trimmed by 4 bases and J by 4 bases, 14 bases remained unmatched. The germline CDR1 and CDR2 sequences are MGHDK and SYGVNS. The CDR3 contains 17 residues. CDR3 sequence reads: CASSGGQGRREPYEQYF. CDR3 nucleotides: TGTGCCAGCAGTGGGGGACAGGGCAGGCGCGAACCATACGAGCAGTACTTC.